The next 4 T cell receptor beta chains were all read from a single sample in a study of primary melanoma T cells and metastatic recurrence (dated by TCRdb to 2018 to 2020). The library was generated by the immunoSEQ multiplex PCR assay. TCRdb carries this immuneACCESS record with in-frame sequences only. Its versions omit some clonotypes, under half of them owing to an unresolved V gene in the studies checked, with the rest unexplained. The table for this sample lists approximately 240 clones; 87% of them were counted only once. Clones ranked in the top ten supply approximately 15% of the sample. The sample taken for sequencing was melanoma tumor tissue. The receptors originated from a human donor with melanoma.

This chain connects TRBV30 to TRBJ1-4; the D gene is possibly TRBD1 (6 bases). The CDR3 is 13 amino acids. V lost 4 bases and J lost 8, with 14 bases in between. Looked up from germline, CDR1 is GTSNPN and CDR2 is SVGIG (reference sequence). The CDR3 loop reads CAWTGQTFEKLFF. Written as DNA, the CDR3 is TGTGCCTGGACTGGACAGACTTTCGAAAAACTGTTTTTT.

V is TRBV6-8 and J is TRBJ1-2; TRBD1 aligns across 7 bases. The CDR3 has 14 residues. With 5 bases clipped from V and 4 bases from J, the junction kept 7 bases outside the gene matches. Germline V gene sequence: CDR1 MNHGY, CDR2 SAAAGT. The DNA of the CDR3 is TGTGCCAGCAGTAACTTCGACAGGGCCTATGGCTACACCTTC. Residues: CASSNFDRAYGYTF.

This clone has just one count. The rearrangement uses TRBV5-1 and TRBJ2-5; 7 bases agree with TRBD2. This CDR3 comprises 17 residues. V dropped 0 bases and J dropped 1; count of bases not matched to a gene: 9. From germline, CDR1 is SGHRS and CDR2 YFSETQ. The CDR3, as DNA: TGCGCCAGCAGCTTGGCCCTCGGGGGAGGGTCCCAAGAGACCCAGTACTTC. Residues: CASSLALGGGSQETQYF.

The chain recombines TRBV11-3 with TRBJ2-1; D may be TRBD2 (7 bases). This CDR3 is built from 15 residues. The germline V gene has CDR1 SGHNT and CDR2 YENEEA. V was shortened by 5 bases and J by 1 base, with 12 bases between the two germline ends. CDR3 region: CASSPRGGSYNEQFF. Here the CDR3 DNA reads TGTGCCAGCAGCCCGAGGGGGGGTTCCTACAATGAGCAGTTCTTC.